This TCR beta chain was identified during a study of shared clonotypes between healthy human individuals. Terminally differentiated effector memory CD45RA+ cells were left out of the naive CD8 fraction, which was CD45RO-negative and positively selected for CCR7. All the donors were Caucasian adults who lived in Nashville, Tennessee. After removal of 0 bases from V and 3 bases from J, the junction contained 8 bases not matched to a gene. The CDR3 loop spans 18 amino acids. Germline-derived CDR1 and CDR2 are MGHRA and YSYEKL. Assay: immunoSEQ multiplex PCR; the TCRdb copy retains only in-frame clones and omits some. The sample carries roughly 2,000,000 clones, about 95% recorded once. The count of this clone is one.

This clonotype was obtained from a man younger than 30 in good health. The chain has TRBV4-1 and TRBJ2-7, with 13 bases identical to TRBD2. Sequencing was carried out using naive CD8+ T cells sorted from blood. CDR3 amino acids: CASSQEELGLAGVYEQYF. The CDR3 DNA follows: TGCGCCAGCAGCCAAGAGGAACTAGGACTAGCGGGGGTCTACGAGCAGTACTTC.